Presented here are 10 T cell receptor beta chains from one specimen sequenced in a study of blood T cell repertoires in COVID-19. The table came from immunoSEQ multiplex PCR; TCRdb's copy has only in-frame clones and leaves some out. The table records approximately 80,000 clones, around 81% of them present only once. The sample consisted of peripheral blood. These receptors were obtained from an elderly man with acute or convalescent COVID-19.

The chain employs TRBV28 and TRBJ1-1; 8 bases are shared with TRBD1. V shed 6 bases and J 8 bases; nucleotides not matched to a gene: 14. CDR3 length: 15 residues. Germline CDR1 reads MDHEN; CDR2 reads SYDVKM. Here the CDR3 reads CASSPIDTGGREAFF. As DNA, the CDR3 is TGTGCCAGCAGCCCTATAGATACAGGGGGACGGGAAGCTTTCTTT.

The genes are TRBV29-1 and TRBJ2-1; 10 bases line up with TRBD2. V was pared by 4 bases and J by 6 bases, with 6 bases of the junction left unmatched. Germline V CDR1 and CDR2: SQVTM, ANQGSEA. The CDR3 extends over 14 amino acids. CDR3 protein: CSVAGLAGVNEQFF. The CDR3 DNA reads TGCAGCGTTGCGGGCCTAGCGGGAGTCAATGAGCAGTTCTTC.

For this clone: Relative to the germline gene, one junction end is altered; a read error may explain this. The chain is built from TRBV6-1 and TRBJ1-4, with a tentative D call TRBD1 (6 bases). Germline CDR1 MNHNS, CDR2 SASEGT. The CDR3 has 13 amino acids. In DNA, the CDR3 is TGTGCCAGCAGTGAACTGCGCACAGGGAAAAGGATTTTT. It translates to CASSELRTGKRIF.

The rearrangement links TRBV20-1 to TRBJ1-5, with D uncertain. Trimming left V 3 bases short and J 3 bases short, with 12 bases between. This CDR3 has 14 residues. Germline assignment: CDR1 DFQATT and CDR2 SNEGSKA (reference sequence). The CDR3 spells CSASSQQYNQPQHF. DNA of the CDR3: TGCAGTGCTAGTTCACAACAGTACAATCAGCCCCAGCATTTT.

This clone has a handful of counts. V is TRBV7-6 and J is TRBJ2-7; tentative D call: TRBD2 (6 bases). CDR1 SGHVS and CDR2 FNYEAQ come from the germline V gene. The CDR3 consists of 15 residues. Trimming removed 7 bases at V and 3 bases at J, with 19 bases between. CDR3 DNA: TGTGCCAGCACCCTAGATGACGGGACTTTCTACGAGCAGTACTTC. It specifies CASTLDDGTFYEQYF.

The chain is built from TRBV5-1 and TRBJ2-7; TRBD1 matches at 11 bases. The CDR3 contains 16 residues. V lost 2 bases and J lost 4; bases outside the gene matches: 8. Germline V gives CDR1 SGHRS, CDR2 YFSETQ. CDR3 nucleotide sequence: TGCGCCAGCAGCTTAACCGGGACAGGGGGACAATACGAGCAGTACTTC. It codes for CASSLTGTGGQYEQYF.

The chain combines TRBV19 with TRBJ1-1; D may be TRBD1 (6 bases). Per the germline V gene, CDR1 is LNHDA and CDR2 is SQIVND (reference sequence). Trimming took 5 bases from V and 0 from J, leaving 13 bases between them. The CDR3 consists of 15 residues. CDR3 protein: CASSRSGTMNTEAFF. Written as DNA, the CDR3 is TGTGCCAGTAGTCGTTCCGGGACAATGAACACTGAAGCTTTCTTT.

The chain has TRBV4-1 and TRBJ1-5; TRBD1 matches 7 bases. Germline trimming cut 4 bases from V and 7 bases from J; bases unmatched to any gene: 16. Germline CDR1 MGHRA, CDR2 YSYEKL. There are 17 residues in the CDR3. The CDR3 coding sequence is TGCGCCAGCAGCCCAGTGGAGACAGGGAGTCTCCGGCAGCCCCAGCATTTT. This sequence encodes CASSPVETGSLRQPQHF.

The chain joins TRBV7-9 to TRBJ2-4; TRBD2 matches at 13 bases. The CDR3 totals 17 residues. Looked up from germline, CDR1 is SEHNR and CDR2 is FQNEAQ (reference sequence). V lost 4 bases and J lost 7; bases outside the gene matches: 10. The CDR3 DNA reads TGTGCCAGCAGCTCGACTAGCGGGAGGCGGCTGAGGAACATTCAGTACTTC. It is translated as CASSSTSGRRLRNIQYF. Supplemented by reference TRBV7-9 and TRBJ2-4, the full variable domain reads DTGVSQNPRHKITKRGQNVTFRCDPISEHNRLYWYRQTLGQGPEFLTYFQNEAQLEKSRLLSDRFSAERPKGSFSTLEIQRTEQGDSAMYLCASSSTSGRRLRNIQYFGAGTRLSVL.

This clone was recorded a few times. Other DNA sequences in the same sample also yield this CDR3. The CDR3 DNA sequence: TGTGCCAGCAGTGAACAGGGCAACACTGAAGCTTTCTTT. It encodes CASSEQGNTEAFF. The chain has TRBV2 and TRBJ1-1, with D maybe TRBD1 (5 bases). The CDR3 length is 13 residues. Germline CDR1 is SNHLY and CDR2 is FYNNEI. Between the trimmed V and J ends, which lost 2 bases and 2 bases, there was a span of 6 bases.